This paragraph reports one T cell receptor (beta chain). Indicated treatment: preoperative locoregional IRX-2 cytokine immunotherapy. This phase Ib study tested locoregional IRX-2 cytokine immunotherapy given before surgery. The data derive from a study of preoperative IRX-2 immunotherapy in early breast cancer. Trimming removed 4 bases at V and 4 bases at J, with 11 bases between. The CDR3 is 15 amino acids. Germline CDR1 and CDR2: MNHGY and SAAAGT. Libraries were prepared by immunoSEQ multiplex PCR; TCRdb keeps only in-frame clonotypes and omits some of them. This table has under 50,000 clones, approximately 80% appearing once.

The TCR comes from a human donor with breast cancer. The V gene is TRBV6-8, the J gene TRBJ1-6, with D hard to call. Sample: lymph node tissue, taken after IRX-2 immunotherapy. This CDR3 is CASSFSEGYNSPLHF. CDR3 coding DNA: TGTGCCAGCAGTTTCTCAGAGGGTTATAATTCACCCCTCCACTTT.